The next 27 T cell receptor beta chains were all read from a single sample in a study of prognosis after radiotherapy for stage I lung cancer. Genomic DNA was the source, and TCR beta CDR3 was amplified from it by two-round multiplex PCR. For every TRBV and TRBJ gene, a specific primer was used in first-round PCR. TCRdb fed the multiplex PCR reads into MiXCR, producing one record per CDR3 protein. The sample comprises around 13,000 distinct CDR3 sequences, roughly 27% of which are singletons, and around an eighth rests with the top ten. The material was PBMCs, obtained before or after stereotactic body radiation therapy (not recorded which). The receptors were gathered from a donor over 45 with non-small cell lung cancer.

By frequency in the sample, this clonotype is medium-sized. In nucleotides, the CDR3 is TGTGCCAGCAGTTCCCCTGCCCTAGAGACCCAGTACTTC. It yields the protein CASSSPALETQYF. The rearrangement joins TRBV28 to TRBJ2-5; D is unclear. This CDR3 spans 13 amino acids. CDR1 MDHEN and CDR2 SYDVKM come from the germline V gene. V lost 4 bases to trimming and J lost 4 bases, with 10 bases between them. The full variable domain, completed using reference TRBV28 and TRBJ2-5, is DVKVTQSSRYLVKRTGEKVFLECVQDMDHENMFWYRQDPGLGLRLIYFSYDVKMKEKGDIPEGYSVSREKKERFSLILESASTNQTSMYLCASSSPALETQYFGPGTRLLVL.

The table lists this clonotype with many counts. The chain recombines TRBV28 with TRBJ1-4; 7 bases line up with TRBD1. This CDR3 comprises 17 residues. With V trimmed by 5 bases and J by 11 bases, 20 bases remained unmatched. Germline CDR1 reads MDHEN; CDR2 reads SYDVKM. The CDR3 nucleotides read TGTGCCAGCAGTATAAGCCCGTCCACAGGGGCAGTCGGGAAACTGTTTTTT. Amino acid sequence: CASSISPSTGAVGKLFF.

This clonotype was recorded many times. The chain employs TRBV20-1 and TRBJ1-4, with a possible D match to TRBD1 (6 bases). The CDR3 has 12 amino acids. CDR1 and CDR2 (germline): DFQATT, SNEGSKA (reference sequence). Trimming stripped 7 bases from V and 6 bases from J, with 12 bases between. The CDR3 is CSVRGADEKLFF. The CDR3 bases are TGCAGTGTACGGGGGGCGGATGAAAAACTGTTTTTT.

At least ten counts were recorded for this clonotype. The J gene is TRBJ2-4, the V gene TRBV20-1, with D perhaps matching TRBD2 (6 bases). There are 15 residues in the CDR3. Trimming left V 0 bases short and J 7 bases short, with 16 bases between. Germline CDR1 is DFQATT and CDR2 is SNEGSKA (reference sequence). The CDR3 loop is CSARDRAGLKNIQYF. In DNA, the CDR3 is TGCAGTGCTAGAGATAGGGCGGGGCTCAAGAACATTCAGTACTTC.

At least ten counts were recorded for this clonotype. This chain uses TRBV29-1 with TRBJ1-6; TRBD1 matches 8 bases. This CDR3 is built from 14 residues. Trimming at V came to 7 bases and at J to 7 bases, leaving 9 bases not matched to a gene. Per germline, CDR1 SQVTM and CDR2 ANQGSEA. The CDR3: CSANLTGVNSPLHF. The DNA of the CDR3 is TGCAGCGCGAACTTGACAGGGGTGAATTCACCCCTCCACTTT.

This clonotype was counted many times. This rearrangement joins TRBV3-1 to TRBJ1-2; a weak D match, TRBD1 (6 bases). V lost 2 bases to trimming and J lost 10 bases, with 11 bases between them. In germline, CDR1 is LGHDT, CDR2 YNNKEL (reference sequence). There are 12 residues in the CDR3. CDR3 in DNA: TGTGCCAGCAGCCAAATGACAGGCTCCTACACCTTC. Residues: CASSQMTGSYTF.

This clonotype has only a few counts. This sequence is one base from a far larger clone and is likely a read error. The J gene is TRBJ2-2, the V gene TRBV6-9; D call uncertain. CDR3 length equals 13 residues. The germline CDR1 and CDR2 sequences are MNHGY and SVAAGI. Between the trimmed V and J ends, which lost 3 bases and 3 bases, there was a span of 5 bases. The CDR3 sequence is CASSYPYTGELFF. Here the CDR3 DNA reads TGTGCCAGCAGTTACCCGTACACCGGGGAGCTGTTTTTT.

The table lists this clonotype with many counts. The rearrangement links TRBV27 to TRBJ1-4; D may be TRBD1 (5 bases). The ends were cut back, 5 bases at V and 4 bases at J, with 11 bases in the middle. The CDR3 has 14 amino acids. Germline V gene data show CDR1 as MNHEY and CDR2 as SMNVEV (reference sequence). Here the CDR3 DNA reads TGTGCCAGCAGTCGCGGGAGGGGTAATGAAAAACTGTTTTTT. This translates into CASSRGRGNEKLFF.

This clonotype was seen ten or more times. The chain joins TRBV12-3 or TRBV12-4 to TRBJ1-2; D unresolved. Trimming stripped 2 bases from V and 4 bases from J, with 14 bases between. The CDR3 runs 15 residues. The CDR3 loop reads CASSLHSSGGYGYTF. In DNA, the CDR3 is TGTGCCAGCAGTTTACATAGTTCCGGAGGCTATGGCTACACCTTC.

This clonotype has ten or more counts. CDR3 nucleotides: TGCAGTGCCCCCTCAGGGGTTGAGAATCAGCCCCAGCATTTT. This translates into CSAPSGVENQPQHF. The chain is built from TRBV20-1 and TRBJ1-5; tentatively, D is TRBD1 (6 bases). Germline assignment: CDR1 DFQATT and CDR2 SNEGSKA (reference sequence). V was shortened by 6 bases and J by 4 bases, with 16 bases between the two germline ends. This CDR3 contains 14 residues.

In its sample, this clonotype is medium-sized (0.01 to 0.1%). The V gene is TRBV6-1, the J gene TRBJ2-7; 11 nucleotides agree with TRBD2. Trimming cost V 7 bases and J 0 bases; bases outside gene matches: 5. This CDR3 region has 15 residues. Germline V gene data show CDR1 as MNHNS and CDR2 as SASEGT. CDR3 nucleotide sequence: TGTGCCAGCACCTCGACTAGCGGGGCCTCCTACGAGCAGTACTTC. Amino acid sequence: CASTSTSGASYEQYF.

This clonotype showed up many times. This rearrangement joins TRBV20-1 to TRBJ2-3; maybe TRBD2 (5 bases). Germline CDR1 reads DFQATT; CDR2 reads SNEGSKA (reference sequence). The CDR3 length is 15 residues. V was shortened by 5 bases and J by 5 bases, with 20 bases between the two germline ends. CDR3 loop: CSAGNADEAVDTQYF. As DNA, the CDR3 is TGCAGTGCTGGGAATGCGGACGAAGCGGTAGATACGCAGTATTTT.

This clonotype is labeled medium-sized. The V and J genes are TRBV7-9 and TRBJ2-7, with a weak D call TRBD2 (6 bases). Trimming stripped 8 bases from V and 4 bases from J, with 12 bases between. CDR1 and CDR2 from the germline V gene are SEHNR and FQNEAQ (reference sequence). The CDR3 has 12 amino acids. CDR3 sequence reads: CASGDGGYEQYF. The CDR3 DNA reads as TGTGCCAGCGGGGATGGGGGGTACGAGCAGTACTTC.

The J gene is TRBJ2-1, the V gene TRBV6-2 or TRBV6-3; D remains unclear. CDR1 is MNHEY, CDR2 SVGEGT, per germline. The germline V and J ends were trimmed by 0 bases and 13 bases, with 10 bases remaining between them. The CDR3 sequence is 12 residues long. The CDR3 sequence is CASSYSGGDQFF. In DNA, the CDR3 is TGTGCCAGCAGTTACTCCGGTGGTGATCAGTTCTTC.

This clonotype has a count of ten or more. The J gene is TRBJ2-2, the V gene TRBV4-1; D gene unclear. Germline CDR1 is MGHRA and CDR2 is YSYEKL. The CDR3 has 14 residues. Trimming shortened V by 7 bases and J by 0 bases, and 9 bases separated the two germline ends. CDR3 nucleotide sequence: TGCGCCAGCAATAGCCAGACGAACACCGGGGAGCTGTTTTTT. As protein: CASNSQTNTGELFF.

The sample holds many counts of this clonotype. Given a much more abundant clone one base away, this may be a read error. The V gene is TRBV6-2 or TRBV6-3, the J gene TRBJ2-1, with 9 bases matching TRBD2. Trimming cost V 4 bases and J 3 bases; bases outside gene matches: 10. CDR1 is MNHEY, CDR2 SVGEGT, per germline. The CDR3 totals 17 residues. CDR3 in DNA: TGTGCCAGCAGTTGCTCCGCTCCTAGCGGGGTCTACAATGAGCAGTTCTTC. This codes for CASSCSAPSGVYNEQFF.

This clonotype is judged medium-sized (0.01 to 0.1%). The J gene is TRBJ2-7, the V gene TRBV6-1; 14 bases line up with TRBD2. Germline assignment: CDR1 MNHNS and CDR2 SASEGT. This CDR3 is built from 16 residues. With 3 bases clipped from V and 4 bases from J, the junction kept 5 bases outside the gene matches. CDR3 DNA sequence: TGTGCCAGCAGTGATGGGACTAGCGGGAGAGGATACGAGCAGTACTTC. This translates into CASSDGTSGRGYEQYF.

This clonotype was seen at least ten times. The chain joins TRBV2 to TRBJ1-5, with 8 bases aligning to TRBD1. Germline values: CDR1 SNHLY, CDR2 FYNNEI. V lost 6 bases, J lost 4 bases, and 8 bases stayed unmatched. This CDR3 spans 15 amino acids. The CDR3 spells CASSARGLGNQPQHF. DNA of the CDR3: TGTGCCAGCAGCGCCAGGGGGCTTGGGAATCAGCCCCAGCATTTT.

This chain's CDR3 is CASTGHGSHSPYCYTF. As DNA, the CDR3 is TGTGCCAGCACAGGACATGGCAGCCACTCGCCGTATTGCTACACCTTC. The V and J genes are TRBV2 and TRBJ1-2; TRBD1 is a possible D gene (5 bases). There are 16 residues in the CDR3. CDR1 is SNHLY, CDR2 FYNNEI, per germline. Trimming removed 7 bases at V and 9 bases at J, with 27 bases between.

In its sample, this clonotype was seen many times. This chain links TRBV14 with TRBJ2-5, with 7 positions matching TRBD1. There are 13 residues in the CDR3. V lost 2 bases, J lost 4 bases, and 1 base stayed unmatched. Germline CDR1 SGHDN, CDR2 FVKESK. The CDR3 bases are TGTGCCAGCAGCCAATACAGGGGAGAGACCCAGTACTTC. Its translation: CASSQYRGETQYF.

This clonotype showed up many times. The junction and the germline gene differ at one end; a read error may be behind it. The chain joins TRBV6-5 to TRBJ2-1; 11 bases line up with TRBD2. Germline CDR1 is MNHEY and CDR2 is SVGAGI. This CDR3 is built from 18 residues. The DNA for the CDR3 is TGTGCCAGCAGTTACTTCGACCTTAGCGGGAGGGCCTACGATGAGCAGTTCTTC. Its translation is CASSYFDLSGRAYDEQFF.

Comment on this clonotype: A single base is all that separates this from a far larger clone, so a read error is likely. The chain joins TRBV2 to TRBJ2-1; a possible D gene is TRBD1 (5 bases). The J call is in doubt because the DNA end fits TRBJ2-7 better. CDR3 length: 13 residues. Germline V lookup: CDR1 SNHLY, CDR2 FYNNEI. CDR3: CVSSEGAYGEQYF. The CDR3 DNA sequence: TGTGTCAGCAGTGAAGGGGCTTACGGTGAGCAGTACTTC.

In DNA, the CDR3 is TGTGCCTGGAGTGCTGAGGGGGGGGCCAACGTCCTGACTTTC. As protein: CAWSAEGGANVLTF. The chain couples TRBV30 to TRBJ2-6; D tentatively reads TRBD1 or TRBD2 (5 bases each). Between the trimmed V and J ends, which lost 1 base and 4 bases, there was a span of 8 bases. CDR1 is GTSNPN and CDR2 is SVGIG in the germline V gene (reference sequence). The CDR3 loop spans 14 amino acids.

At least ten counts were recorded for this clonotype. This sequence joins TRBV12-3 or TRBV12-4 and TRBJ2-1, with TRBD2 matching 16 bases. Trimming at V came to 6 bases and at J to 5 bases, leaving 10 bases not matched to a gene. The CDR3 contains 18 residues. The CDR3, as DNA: TGTGCCAGCAGACGAGGGACTAGCGGGGGGGGATCCGACAATGAGCAGTTCTTC. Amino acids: CASRRGTSGGGSDNEQFF.

The CDR3 spells CASSPRRGWDPQHF. DNA for the CDR3: TGTGCCAGCAGTCCTCGACGGGGGTGGGATCCCCAGCATTTT. The chain uses TRBV28 and TRBJ1-5; TRBD1 is a possible D gene (5 bases). The CDR3 spans 14 residues. Deletions cut 5 bases from V and 10 bases from J, with 18 bases between. In germline, CDR1 is MDHEN, CDR2 SYDVKM.

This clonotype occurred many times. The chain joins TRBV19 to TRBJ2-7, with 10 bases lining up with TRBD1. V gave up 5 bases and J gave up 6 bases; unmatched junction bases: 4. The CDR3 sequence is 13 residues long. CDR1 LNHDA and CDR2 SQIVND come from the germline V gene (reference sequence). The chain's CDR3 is CASSDRGHGEQYF. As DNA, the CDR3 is TGTGCCAGTAGTGACAGGGGGCACGGCGAGCAGTACTTC. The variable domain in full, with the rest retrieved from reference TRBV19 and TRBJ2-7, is DGGITQSPKYLFRKEGQNVTLSCEQNLNHDAMYWYRQDPGQGLRLIYYSQIVNDFQKGDIAEGYSVSREKKESFPLTVTSAQKNPTAFYLCASSDRGHGEQYFGPGTRLTVT.

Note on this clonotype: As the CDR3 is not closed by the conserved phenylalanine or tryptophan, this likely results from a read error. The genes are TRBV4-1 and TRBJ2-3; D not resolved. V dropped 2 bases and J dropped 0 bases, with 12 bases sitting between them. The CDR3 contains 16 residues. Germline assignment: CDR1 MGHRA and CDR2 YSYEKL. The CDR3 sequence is CASSQSYSTSTDTQYI. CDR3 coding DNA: TGCGCCAGCAGCCAATCGTACAGCACTAGCACAGATACGCAGTATATT.